The clone carrying this TCR beta chain was seen just once. PCR was performed using 60 Vbeta and 13 Jbeta primers. Generated by immunoSEQ multiplex PCR, the TCRdb table keeps only in-frame clones and is missing some. The sample consists of under 150,000 clones, about 80% of them appearing once. The germline gives CDR1 MNHEY, CDR2 SMNVEV (reference sequence). J was trimmed by 2 bases and V by 6 bases; bases with no gene match: 19. The CDR3 is made up of 19 amino acids. The record originates from a study of cytomegalovirus exposure and HLA in healthy donors. The source of this sequence is a man aged 25 to 45 in good health and CMV-seropositive. This sequence joins TRBV27 and TRBJ2-3; TRBD2 aligns across 8 bases. Sequencing input: PBMCs. CDR3 sequence reads: CASSKPPPGGGPHTDTQYF. The CDR3 nucleotides read TGTGCCAGCAGCAAACCTCCCCCGGGGGGGGGCCCCCACACAGATACGCAGTATTTT.